What follows is one T cell receptor (beta chain) and its context. Its antigen remains unknown. The sample belongs to a study of T cell repertoires in ileal Crohn's disease. About the research overall: Every patient was operated on for stricturing (about 60%) or penetrating (39%) complications. Postoperative therapy was given to about half: eleven to twelve thiopurines, about 20 anti-TNF agents.

General study results and limits: Sorted CD8 T cells held more high-frequency clones than CD4. Every patient over 26.8% clonality showed endoscopic recurrence.

Assay: immunoSEQ multiplex PCR; the TCRdb copy retains only in-frame clones and omits some. The data contain over 5,000 clones, approximately 78% of them singletons. Germline CDR1 is LNHDA and CDR2 is SQIVND (reference sequence). The CDR3 extends over 21 amino acids. Germline trimming cut 3 bases from V and 2 bases from J; bases unmatched to any gene: 20. What was sequenced was ileal tissue. The sequence came from an adult with Crohn's disease. The rearrangement joins TRBV19 to TRBJ2-3; 10 bases are shared with TRBD2. The CDR3 DNA sequence: TGTGCCAGTAGTATCCCCTTCATCCCCTTCGCCGGGACTAGCGACACAGATACGCAGTATTTT. This encodes CASSIPFIPFAGTSDTDTQYF.